The 23 T cell receptor beta chains listed next were all sequenced from one sample in a study of T cells in Graves' hyperthyroidism and ophthalmopathy. RNA transcripts gave rise to amplified TCR beta CDR3 regions. HTBI primers drove first-round RT-PCR of the TCR CDR3. TCRdb ran MiXCR on the multiplex PCR reads and lists one entry per CDR3 protein. The sample has some 550,000 distinct CDR3 sequences, roughly 15% seen once; the top ten hold about 3.5%. Source material: blood. Receptor source: a woman between 40 and 50 years old with Graves' ophthalmopathy.

The rearrangement links TRBV27 to TRBJ2-2; the match to TRBD2 covers 7 bases. The ends lost 3 bases at V and 4 bases at J; junction bases unmatched: 5. The CDR3 sequence is 15 residues long. Looked up from germline, CDR1 is MNHEY and CDR2 is SMNVEV (reference sequence). Written as DNA, the CDR3 is TGTGCCAGCAGTTTGAAAGCGGGAACCACCGGGGAGCTGTTTTTT. Protein product: CASSLKAGTTGELFF.

V usage is TRBV2 and J usage is TRBJ2-2, with TRBD2 matching over 8 bases. The CDR3 contains 14 residues. Germline lookup yields CDR1 SNHLY and CDR2 FYNNEI. With V trimmed by 7 bases and J by 5 bases, 6 bases remained unmatched. The CDR3 region has the DNA TGTGCCAGCACGACTAGCGCCGAAACCGGGGAGCTGTTTTTT. Translated, it gives CASTTSAETGELFF.

This clonotype has a count of ten or more. The rearrangement joins TRBV20-1 to TRBJ1-1; D may be TRBD1 (5 bases). This CDR3 region has 15 residues. Germline CDR1 is DFQATT and CDR2 is SNEGSKA (reference sequence). The V end was cut by 0 bases, the J end by 3 bases, with 14 bases between. CDR3 residues: CSARDQKGLDTEAFF. In DNA, the CDR3 is TGCAGTGCTAGAGATCAGAAGGGGCTGGACACTGAAGCTTTCTTT.

The genes are TRBV18 and TRBJ1-6; no definite D call. V was pared by 3 bases and J by 6 bases, with 15 bases between. Germline CDR1 reads KGHSH; CDR2 reads LQKENI. This CDR3 has 16 amino acids. CDR3 bases: TGTGCCAGCTCACCGGCTGGGCGGCTTGTTAATTCACCCCTCCACTTT. Translated, it gives CASSPAGRLVNSPLHF.

Many counts were recorded for this clonotype. This rearrangement joins TRBV10-1 to TRBJ2-2; maybe TRBD1 (5 bases). CDR3 size: 15 residues. Per germline, CDR1 WNHNN and CDR2 SYGVQD (reference sequence). V was pared by 5 bases and J by 6 bases, with 16 bases between. Here the CDR3 reads CASSPGLVRSGELFF. CDR3 sequence (DNA): TGCGCCAGCAGTCCAGGGCTAGTCAGGTCCGGGGAGCTGTTTTTT.

The CDR3 spells CATSRDLTGGSSQYF. The CDR3 DNA follows: TGTGCCACCAGCAGAGATCTGACAGGCGGGAGTTCGCAGTATTTT. This chain connects TRBV15 to TRBJ2-3, with D tentatively TRBD2 (7 bases). Germline loops: CDR1 LNHNV, CDR2 YYDKDF (reference sequence). The length of the CDR3 is 15 residues. Trimming shortened V by 0 bases and J by 10 bases, and 17 bases separated the two germline ends. The whole variable domain, remainder taken from reference TRBV15 and TRBJ2-3, is DAMVIQNPRYQVTQFGKPVTLSCSQTLNHNVMYWYQQKSSQAPKLLFHYYDKDFNNEADTPDNFQSRRPNTSFCFLDIRSPGLGDTAMYLCATSRDLTGGSSQYFGPGTRLTVL.

This clonotype has ten or more counts. The V call is TRBV6-1, the J call TRBJ1-1; D gene unclear. V lost 6 bases to trimming and J lost 6 bases, with 14 bases between them. The CDR3 covers 13 residues. Germline values: CDR1 MNHNS, CDR2 SASEGT. CDR3 in amino acids: CASRTLIVAEAFF. The CDR3, as DNA: TGTGCCAGCAGAACCCTGATAGTGGCTGAAGCTTTCTTT.

This clonotype was recorded at least ten times. This sequence joins TRBV13 and TRBJ2-5; a weak D match, TRBD2 (6 bases). Deletions cut 0 bases from V and 4 bases from J, with 9 bases between. Germline loops: CDR1 PRHDT, CDR2 FYEKMQ (reference sequence). There are 14 residues in the CDR3. CDR3: CASSLGGGSETQYF. CDR3 nucleotides: TGTGCCAGCAGCTTAGGGGGGGGATCAGAGACCCAGTACTTC.

V and J are TRBV4-2 and TRBJ2-7, with TRBD1 matching over 8 bases. CDR1 and CDR2 (germline): LGHNA, YNFKEQ. This CDR3 spans 17 amino acids. V lost 4 bases, J lost 3 bases, and 14 bases stayed unmatched. In DNA, the CDR3 is TGTGCCAGCAGCCCAGTTGGGACAGGTCTAACAAGCTACGAGCAGTACTTC. This gives the protein CASSPVGTGLTSYEQYF.

This clonotype was counted between two and nine times. The chain uses TRBV11-2 and TRBJ1-2, with a possible D match to TRBD1 (5 bases). Germline CDR1 SGHAT, CDR2 FQNNGV. The CDR3 has 13 amino acids. Trimming stripped 0 bases from V and 7 bases from J, with 9 bases between. The CDR3 spells CASSLETQGGYTF. CDR3 sequence (DNA): TGTGCCAGCAGCTTAGAAACCCAGGGTGGCTACACCTTC.

This clonotype came up many times. The chain recombines TRBV20-1 with TRBJ2-3, with 10 bases identical to TRBD2. The junction had 6 bases not matched to a gene; V was cut back by 4 bases and J by 2 bases. This CDR3 is built from 15 residues. Germline CDR1 DFQATT, CDR2 SNEGSKA (reference sequence). The CDR3 reads CSANPGLAITDTQYF. CDR3 DNA sequence: TGCAGTGCTAACCCGGGACTAGCGATCACAGATACGCAGTATTTT.

This clonotype was found many times. The chain employs TRBV11-2 and TRBJ2-3; perhaps D is TRBD1 or TRBD2 (6 bases each). This CDR3 has 16 amino acids. CDR1 is SGHAT and CDR2 is FQNNGV in the germline V gene. The V and J ends lost 1 base and 3 bases respectively, with 14 bases between them. CDR3 in DNA: TGTGCCAGCAGCTTAGGGGGGGCCCGCTTAACAGATACGCAGTATTTT. Protein sequence: CASSLGGARLTDTQYF.

This clonotype was counted ten times or more. The rearrangement uses TRBV28 and TRBJ1-1; D is unresolved. V was clipped by 7 bases and J by 2 bases, with 11 bases between them. The germline CDR1 and CDR2 sequences are MDHEN and SYDVKM. This CDR3 has 13 residues. DNA of the CDR3: TGTGCCAGCATCGCTTCCGTAAACACTGAAGCTTTCTTT. It translates to CASIASVNTEAFF.

Turning to this clonotype: This may arise from a read error, as a much more abundant clone is one base away. The rearrangement joins TRBV7-9 to TRBJ2-7; a possible D gene is TRBD1 (5 bases). This CDR3 is built from 12 residues. Germline V lookup: CDR1 SEHNR, CDR2 FQNEAQ (reference sequence). The chain's CDR3 is CASSIDRYEQHF. The CDR3 DNA reads as TGTGCCAGCAGCATAGACAGATACGAGCAGCACTTC.

The table lists this clonotype with many counts. This chain connects TRBV13 to TRBJ2-3, with TRBD2 as a possible D gene (6 bases). Germline lookup yields CDR1 PRHDT and CDR2 FYEKMQ (reference sequence). V was clipped by 7 bases and J by 6 bases, with 20 bases between them. This CDR3 region has 15 residues. The CDR3, as DNA: TGTGCCAGCACTCTCGGGTGGCTAGCGAGTGATACGCAGTATTTT. Translated: CASTLGWLASDTQYF.

At least ten counts were recorded for this clonotype. V and J are TRBV6-1 and TRBJ1-1, with D perhaps TRBD1 (6 bases). Trimming removed 7 bases at V and 1 base at J, with 13 bases between. CDR3 length: 14 amino acids. Per germline, CDR1 MNHNS and CDR2 SASEGT. The DNA for the CDR3 is TGTGCCAGCATTAGATCGACAGGGAACACTGAAGCTTTCTTT. This sequence encodes CASIRSTGNTEAFF.

This clonotype was recorded a few times. An end of the junction does not agree with germline; a read error may underlie this. The chain combines TRBV5-1 with TRBJ2-3; D perhaps matches TRBD2 (6 bases). Germline CDR1 reads SGHRS; CDR2 reads YFSETQ. The length of the CDR3 is 14 residues. This chain's CDR3 is CASNLGGGGDTQYF. CDR3 nucleotides: TGCGCCAGCAACTTGGGAGGTGGTGGAGATACGCAGTATTTT.

This clonotype was detected ten times or more. In DNA, the CDR3 is TGCAGTGCTAGACCCGGGACAGATAGCAATCAGCCCCAGCATTTT. It yields the protein CSARPGTDSNQPQHF. This chain connects TRBV20-1 to TRBJ1-5; 7 positions agree with TRBD1. CDR1 is DFQATT and CDR2 is SNEGSKA in the germline V gene (reference sequence). CDR3 length equals 15 residues. With 2 bases clipped from V and 0 bases from J, the junction kept 4 bases outside the gene matches.

This clonotype was detected many times. J is TRBJ2-3 and V is TRBV30; D is possibly TRBD1 or TRBD2 (6 bases each). The CDR3 has 13 residues. Trimming pared 1 base from V and 4 bases from J, leaving 9 bases between. CDR1 GTSNPN and CDR2 SVGIG come from the germline V gene (reference sequence). The CDR3 region is CAWSAGAADTQYF. The CDR3 region has the DNA TGTGCCTGGAGTGCGGGGGCTGCAGATACGCAGTATTTT.

This clonotype was found many times. The gene calls are TRBV30 and TRBJ2-3; TRBD2 agrees at 10 bases. CDR3 size: 14 residues. Germline-derived CDR1 and CDR2 are GTSNPN and SVGIG (reference sequence). V was clipped by 3 bases and J by 5 bases; unmatched bases: 5. The CDR3 spells CAWSPGLALDTQYF. In nucleotides, the CDR3 is TGTGCCTGGAGCCCGGGACTAGCGTTAGATACGCAGTATTTT.

This chain uses TRBV10-2 with TRBJ2-1; 9 nucleotides line up with TRBD2. There are 16 residues in the CDR3. The V segment lost 2 bases and the J segment 3 bases; nucleotides outside the gene matches: 5. The germline V gene has CDR1 WSHSY and CDR2 SAAADI. CDR3 sequence: CASSETWRGGYNEQFF. As DNA, the CDR3 is TGCGCCAGCAGTGAGACTTGGCGGGGGGGCTACAATGAGCAGTTCTTC.

The genes are TRBV27 and TRBJ2-2; 10 bases are a match to TRBD2. Germline V gives CDR1 MNHEY, CDR2 SMNVEV (reference sequence). The junction had 8 bases not matched to a gene; V was cut back by 7 bases and J by 3 bases. The CDR3 is 16 residues long. The CDR3 is CASTERGGRDTGELFF. CDR3 in DNA: TGTGCCAGCACCGAGCGGGGGGGCCGGGACACCGGGGAGCTGTTTTTT.

This clonotype appeared many times. At one boundary the junction diverges from the germline segment, which might be a read error. The CDR3 coding sequence is TGTGCCTGGCTGGACAGGGAGTACACCGAGGAGCTGTTTTTT. Translated: CAWLDREYTEELFF. This chain joins TRBV30 and TRBJ2-2, with TRBD1 identical over 8 bases. Germline values: CDR1 GTSNPN, CDR2 SVGIG (reference sequence). The CDR3 covers 14 residues.